This TCR beta chain was recorded in a study of cytomegalovirus exposure and HLA in healthy donors. The primer mix had 60 Vbeta and 13 Jbeta primers. Profiled with immunoSEQ multiplex PCR; TCRdb holds only in-frame clones, not every one. The sample has 70,000 to 100,000 clones. Germline V gives CDR1 LGHNA, CDR2 YSLEER. The V end was cut by 1 base, the J end by 6 bases, with 17 bases between. The CDR3 length is 16 residues. For this clone: What it binds is not known.

The study, taken as a whole, reports: It is likely that the observed cluster of highly shared sequence variants was a sequencing artifact. No immune exposure information besides CMV serostatus was available. TCR beta chain V- and J-gene trimming was linked, in a later analysis, to a missense variant in DCLRE1C.

The chain joins TRBV4-3 to TRBJ2-3; perhaps TRBD1 as D (6 bases). The TCR originated in a girl aged 5-17 years in good health and CMV-seropositive. Sample: PBMCs. CDR3 in DNA: TGCGCCAGCAGCCAAGTTGGGGGCGTTTCTATCGATACGCAGTATTTT. It specifies CASSQVGGVSIDTQYF.